The clone carrying this TCR beta chain occurred many times. Antigen unknown. This record belongs to a study of spatial heterogeneity in lung cancer. For the study at large: Beta-chain sequences consistently outnumbered alpha-chain sequences in detection.

Time point meaning: blood at routine non-recurrence follow-up after resection. Whole RNA was taken from tumor, nontumor lung or frozen PBMC; it was then sequenced unsorted. From germline, CDR1 is SGHKS and CDR2 YYEKEE (reference sequence). This CDR3 contains 15 residues. The V and J ends lost 4 bases and 5 bases, in that order; junction bases with no gene match: 8. Whole-study findings and limits: Follow-up blood showed ubiquitous expanded tumor TCRs less than blood at resection did.

TCRdb used MiXCR to reprocess the 5' RACE reads, holding one entry per CDR3 protein. Of 95,000 to 130,000 distinct CDR3 sequences in the sample, 12% were seen once. The rearrangement uses TRBV5-5 and TRBJ1-1, with TRBD1 matching over 10 bases. Here the sequenced sample was PBMCs, taken at follow-up. The source of this sequence is a male donor with early-stage non-small cell lung cancer. The CDR3: CASSPPRTGGTEAFF. The DNA for the CDR3 is TGTGCCAGCAGCCCGCCCAGGACAGGGGGGACTGAAGCTTTCTTT.